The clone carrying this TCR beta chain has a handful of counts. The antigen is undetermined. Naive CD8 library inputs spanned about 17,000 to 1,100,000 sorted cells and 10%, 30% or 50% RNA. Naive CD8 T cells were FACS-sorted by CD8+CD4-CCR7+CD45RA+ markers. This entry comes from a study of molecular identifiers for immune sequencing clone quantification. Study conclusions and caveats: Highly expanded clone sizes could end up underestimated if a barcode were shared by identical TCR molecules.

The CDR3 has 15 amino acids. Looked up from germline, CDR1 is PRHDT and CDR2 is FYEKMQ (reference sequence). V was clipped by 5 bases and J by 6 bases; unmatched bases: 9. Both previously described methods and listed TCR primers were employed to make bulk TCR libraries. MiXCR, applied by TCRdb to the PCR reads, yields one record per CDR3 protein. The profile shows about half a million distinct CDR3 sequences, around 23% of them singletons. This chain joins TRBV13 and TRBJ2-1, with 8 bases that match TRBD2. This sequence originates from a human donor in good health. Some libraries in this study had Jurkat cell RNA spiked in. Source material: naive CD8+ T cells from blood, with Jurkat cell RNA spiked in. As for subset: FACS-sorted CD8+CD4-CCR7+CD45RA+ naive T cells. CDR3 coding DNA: TGTGCCAGCAGCCAAACTAGCAGCGGGGGCAATGAGCAGTTCTTC. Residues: CASSQTSSGGNEQFF.